This T cell receptor beta chain was profiled in a study of T cell responses to AZD1222 COVID-19 vaccine. Study-level findings and limits: With two AZD1222 doses given, Spike-specific TCR breadth and depth both rose. Clonal diversity was possibly underestimated; the donors were predominantly white British and more often female. With dominance at 160-218 and 743-854, vaccine-associated CD4 TCRs spanned spike.

The germline gives CDR1 ENHRY, CDR2 SYGVKD. V gave up 3 bases and J gave up 5 bases; unmatched junction bases: 3. The CDR3 covers 15 residues. As for this clone: Its antigen is currently unknown.

Sequencing was performed with immunoSEQ multiplex PCR; in TCRdb, only in-frame clones are kept and a portion is missing. The table includes 80,000 or so clones, around nine tenths detected once. The input for sequencing was peripheral blood, taken on day 0 of AZD1222 vaccination. The source of this sequence is an adult in good health. The chain couples TRBV10-3 to TRBJ2-5; 13 bases agree with TRBD2. The CDR3 here is CAISELAGGSETQYF. CDR3 coding DNA: TGTGCCATCAGTGAACTAGCGGGAGGGTCGGAGACCCAGTACTTC.